The 21 T cell receptor beta chains listed next were all sequenced from one sample in a study of T cell responses to AZD1222 COVID-19 vaccine. The table came from immunoSEQ multiplex PCR; TCRdb's copy has only in-frame clones and leaves some out. Of about 120,000 clones in the sample, around 90% were seen once. The sequencing here drew on peripheral blood, taken 28 days after the second AZD1222 dose. These receptor sequences come from an adult who received the AZD1222 COVID-19 vaccine.

This clone showed up just once. This chain links TRBV7-9 with TRBJ2-2; 9 nucleotides align to TRBD2. Germline V gene data show CDR1 as SEHNR and CDR2 as FQNEAQ (reference sequence). The J segment lost 3 bases and the V segment lost 2 bases, leaving 4 bases of the junction unmatched. There are 16 residues in the CDR3. In DNA form, the CDR3 reads TGTGCCAGCAGCTTAACTAGCGGGTTCGACACCGGGGAGCTGTTTTTT. Its translation: CASSLTSGFDTGELFF. The full variable domain, with the rest looked up from reference TRBV7-9 and TRBJ2-2, is DTGVSQNPRHKITKRGQNVTFRCDPISEHNRLYWYRQTLGQGPEFLTYFQNEAQLEKSRLLSDRFSAERPKGSFSTLEIQRTEQGDSAMYLCASSLTSGFDTGELFFGEGSRLTVL.

This clone appeared once. The chain couples TRBV10-2 to TRBJ1-1; the D gene is possibly TRBD1 (5 bases). V dropped 6 bases and J dropped 0 bases, with 8 bases sitting between them. CDR3 size: 13 residues. The germline gives CDR1 WSHSY, CDR2 SAAADI. The CDR3 bases are TGCGCCAGCAGCTCAGGGTTGAACACTGAAGCTTTCTTT. As protein: CASSSGLNTEAFF.

CDR3: CASSLSPQGTNTEAFF. CDR3 nucleotides: TGTGCCAGCAGTCTCTCCCCGCAGGGGACGAACACTGAAGCTTTCTTT. This chain links TRBV27 with TRBJ1-1; D is possibly TRBD1 (6 bases). The CDR3 has 16 residues. The germline V gene encodes CDR1 MNHEY and CDR2 SMNVEV (reference sequence). The germline V and J ends were trimmed by 5 bases and 1 base, with 17 bases remaining between them.

This clone showed up just once. J is TRBJ1-1 and V is TRBV5-1; D ambiguous. Germline assignment: CDR1 SGHRS and CDR2 YFSETQ. The V and J ends lost 5 bases and 0 bases respectively, with 8 bases between them. CDR3 size: 13 residues. The CDR3 DNA is TGCGCCAGCAGATGGGGAATGAACACTGAAGCTTTCTTT. Translation: CASRWGMNTEAFF.

The genes are TRBV6-1 and TRBJ1-6; TRBD1 might be the D (6 bases). The CDR3 is made up of 16 amino acids. In germline, CDR1 is MNHNS, CDR2 SASEGT. The germline V and J ends were trimmed by 2 bases and 6 bases, with 14 bases remaining between them. The CDR3, as DNA: TGTGCCAGCAGTGAACAGGGGCATTACCCTAATTCACCCCTCCACTTT. It codes for CASSEQGHYPNSPLHF.

The chain links TRBV2 to TRBJ2-1; D might be TRBD1 (5 bases). Trimming removed 4 bases from V and 2 bases from J, with 9 bases in between. CDR3 size: 14 residues. Per germline, CDR1 SNHLY and CDR2 FYNNEI. The CDR3 sequence: CASSVQGTYNEQFF. CDR3 nucleotide sequence: TGTGCCAGCAGTGTTCAGGGAACCTACAATGAGCAGTTCTTC.

The chain uses TRBV2 and TRBJ2-2; 7 nucleotides agree with TRBD2. CDR1 and CDR2 from the germline V gene are SNHLY and FYNNEI. This CDR3 is 15 amino acids long. V was clipped by 6 bases and J by 5 bases; unmatched bases: 9. The CDR3 DNA follows: TGTGCCAGCAGCAGTGAGCGGGAAGTGACCGGGGAGCTGTTTTTT. Residues: CASSSEREVTGELFF.

This clone came up once. V usage is TRBV5-1 and J usage is TRBJ2-2, with D possibly being TRBD2 (5 bases). This CDR3 has 16 residues. V was pared by 0 bases and J by 2 bases, with 11 bases between. CDR1 is SGHRS, CDR2 YFSETQ, per germline. The CDR3 reads CASSLGVAGNTGELFF. As DNA, the CDR3 is TGCGCCAGCAGCTTGGGTGTTGCGGGCAACACCGGGGAGCTGTTTTTT.

This clone appeared once. The gene calls are TRBV18 and TRBJ2-7; possibly TRBD2 for D (6 bases). The length of the CDR3 is 13 residues. CDR1 KGHSH and CDR2 LQKENI come from the germline V gene. V was trimmed by 3 bases and J by 5 bases, leaving 11 bases between them. The CDR3: CASSPERVHEQYF. CDR3 nucleotides: TGTGCCAGCTCACCCGAGCGGGTCCACGAGCAGTACTTC.

The table lists this clone with a few counts. Written as DNA, the CDR3 is TGTGCCAGCAGTGAGGACACCTACAATGAGCAGTTCTTC. It encodes CASSEDTYNEQFF. The V call is TRBV6-4, the J call TRBJ2-1; D is possibly TRBD1 (5 bases). The CDR3 consists of 13 residues. Germline assignment: CDR1 MRHNA and CDR2 SNTAGT. Trimming shortened V by 3 bases and J by 2 bases, and 5 bases separated the two germline ends.

J is TRBJ2-5 and V is TRBV5-1, with a possible D match to TRBD1 (6 bases). The CDR3 is 14 residues long. CDR1 SGHRS and CDR2 YFSETQ come from the germline V gene. Trimming left V 4 bases short and J 1 base short, with 11 bases between. The CDR3 nucleotides are TGCGCCAGCAGCGGGGGCCCGACCCAAGAGACCCAGTACTTC. Amino acids: CASSGGPTQETQYF.

This clone was counted only a few times. The chain links TRBV5-5 to TRBJ2-7; a possible D gene is TRBD1 (6 bases). V shed 4 bases and J shed 0 bases, with 11 bases lying between them. The CDR3 consists of 14 residues. Germline CDR1 is SGHKS and CDR2 is YYEKEE (reference sequence). Here the CDR3 DNA reads TGTGCCAGCAGCACTAACAGGGACTCCTACGAGCAGTACTTC. Encoded protein: CASSTNRDSYEQYF.

The chain uses TRBV27 and TRBJ2-7; 10 bases line up with TRBD1. The junction had 6 bases not matched to a gene; V was cut back by 6 bases and J by 1 base. This CDR3 region has 15 residues. Germline V gene sequence: CDR1 MNHEY, CDR2 SMNVEV (reference sequence). CDR3 coding DNA: TGTGCCAGCAGCGGACCGGGACAGGGGTCCTACGAGCAGTACTTC. Amino acids: CASSGPGQGSYEQYF.

The chain joins TRBV27 to TRBJ2-3; the D gene is possibly TRBD1 (6 bases). Trimming cost V 2 bases and J 6 bases, with 15 bases left between them. Germline V CDR1 and CDR2: MNHEY, SMNVEV (reference sequence). The CDR3 runs 15 residues. The CDR3 is CASSLNPPRGDTQYF. In DNA form, the CDR3 reads TGTGCCAGCAGTTTAAATCCCCCTAGGGGGGATACGCAGTATTTT.

The gene calls are TRBV7-9 and TRBJ2-2; 9 bases match TRBD1. The CDR3 has 16 residues. CDR1 SEHNR and CDR2 FQNEAQ come from the germline V gene (reference sequence). J lost 3 bases, V lost 5 bases, and 7 bases had no gene match. The CDR3 sequence: CASSHRTGVDTGELFF. CDR3 sequence (DNA): TGTGCCAGCAGCCATCGGACAGGGGTCGACACCGGGGAGCTGTTTTTT.

The chain carries TRBV10-2 and TRBJ2-7, with D maybe TRBD1 (6 bases). The V and J ends lost 0 bases and 2 bases respectively, with 8 bases between them. CDR3 length equals 14 residues. Germline V lookup: CDR1 WSHSY, CDR2 SAAADI. CDR3 sequence reads: CASSESWGPYEQYF. CDR3 DNA: TGCGCCAGCAGTGAGTCGTGGGGGCCCTACGAGCAGTACTTC.

The chain is built from TRBV18 and TRBJ2-3, with 10 positions matching TRBD1. The CDR3 has 15 amino acids. Germline loops: CDR1 KGHSH, CDR2 LQKENI. The junction had 5 bases not matched to a gene; V was cut back by 5 bases and J by 3 bases. The CDR3 DNA sequence: TGTGCCAGCTCAGGTCCGGGACAGGGGACAGATACGCAGTATTTT. This encodes CASSGPGQGTDTQYF. Full variable domain (remainder filled in from reference TRBV18 and TRBJ2-3): NAGVMQNPRHLVRRRGQEARLRCSPMKGHSHVYWYRQLPEEGLKFMVYLQKENIIDESGMPKERFSAEFPKEGPSILRIQQVVRGDSAAYFCASSGPGQGTDTQYFGPGTRLTVL.

The chain carries TRBV27 and TRBJ2-7, with 8 bases fitting TRBD1. This CDR3 has 15 residues. The ends lost 5 bases at V and 5 bases at J; junction bases unmatched: 11. Germline CDR1 MNHEY, CDR2 SMNVEV (reference sequence). The CDR3 region has the DNA TGTGCCAGCAGTCCAGGACTGGACAGGGTCCACGAGCAGTACTTC. This codes for CASSPGLDRVHEQYF.

The rearrangement joins TRBV5-6 to TRBJ1-6; 7 bases are shared with TRBD1. V shed 5 bases, J shed 9 bases, and the junction held 11 bases outside the gene matches. The CDR3 extends over 15 amino acids. Germline V gene data show CDR1 as SGHDT and CDR2 as YYEEEE. The CDR3: CASRLQGWEGSPLHF. Written as DNA, the CDR3 is TGTGCCAGCAGGCTACAGGGGTGGGAAGGTTCACCCCTCCACTTT.

The chain is built from TRBV12-5 and TRBJ1-1, with D unresolved. From germline, CDR1 is LGHNT and CDR2 FRNRAP. Trimming left V 1 base short and J 11 bases short, with 14 bases between. The length of the CDR3 is 13 residues. The CDR3 is CASGLEARQKAFF. In nucleotides, the CDR3 is TGTGCTAGTGGTTTGGAGGCGAGGCAGAAGGCTTTCTTT.

The rearrangement joins TRBV10-3 to TRBJ2-3; no firm D call. The CDR3 runs 15 residues. CDR1 is ENHRY and CDR2 is SYGVKD in the germline V gene. Trimming shortened V by 0 bases and J by 7 bases, and 14 bases separated the two germline ends. Here the CDR3 reads CAISESPSPYHTQYF. In nucleotides, the CDR3 is TGTGCCATCAGTGAGTCGCCTAGTCCCTATCATACGCAGTATTTT.